The rows below give T cell receptor beta chains drawn from one sample of a study of brain T cells in children with intractable seizures. Method: immunoSEQ multiplex PCR; TCRdb's copy keeps in-frame clones and lacks some. This sample has around 80,000 clones, with around 91% found just once. The specimen comprised peripheral blood, sampled at surgery. All receptors derive from a girl aged 2-10 years with Rasmussen encephalitis and intractable seizures. Each CDR3 is given with its conserved first and last residue. D genes are given only for firm matches. Clone size is stated in some rows and not others, as once, few, many or a class when expanded.

clone_size,j_call,v_call,d_call,cdr3_nt,cdr3_aa
-,TRBJ1-5,TRBV9,TRBD1,TGTGCCAGCAGCGTAGGACAGGGTGTGGATCAGCCCCAGCATTTT,CASSVGQGVDQPQHF
-,TRBJ2-3,TRBV27,-,TGTGCCAGCAGTCACAGAGAAAGGGGGACAGATACGCAGTATTTT,CASSHRERGTDTQYF
-,TRBJ1-2,TRBV6-5,-,TGTGCCAGCATGCGGCAGTTCTATGGCTACACCTTC,CASMRQFYGYTF
-,TRBJ2-1,TRBV27,TRBD2,TGTGCCAGCAGTTTCCTAGCGGGAAAAGGCCCTAATGAGCAGTTCTTC,CASSFLAGKGPNEQFF
-,TRBJ2-2,TRBV6-1,TRBD2,TGTGCCAGCAGTGATGGCGGGGGGGGGACCGGGGAGCTGTTTTTT,CASSDGGGGTGELFF
-,TRBJ2-1,TRBV7-9,TRBD2,TGTGCCAGCAGCCCGCCAGGGACTAGCGGGAGGGCCTGGGAGCAGTTCTTC,CASSPPGTSGRAWEQFF
-,TRBJ1-5,TRBV19,-,TGTGCCAGTAGTATAGTGGACAATCAGCCCCAGCATTTT,CASSIVDNQPQHF
-,TRBJ1-5,TRBV19,-,TGTGCCAGTAGTATAGATTGGGCAGCAAATCAGCCCCAGCATTTT,CASSIDWAANQPQHF
few,TRBJ1-5,TRBV7-6,-,TGTGCCAGCAGCTTGCGGGGTATCGTATCTAACAATCAGCCCCAGCATTTT,CASSLRGIVSNNQPQHF
-,TRBJ2-5,TRBV6-5,TRBD2,TGTGCCAGCAGTTCCGGACTAGCGGGGGTCGGAGAGACCCAGTACTTC,CASSSGLAGVGETQYF
-,TRBJ2-7,TRBV18,-,TGTGCTTCCTACGAGCAGTACTTC,CASYEQYF
-,TRBJ2-1,TRBV29-1,-,TGCAGCGCCCCTCGAATTGGGGGCCCCTACAATGAGCAGTTCTTC,CSAPRIGGPYNEQFF
-,TRBJ1-1,TRBV28,-,TGTGCCAGCAGTTTTGGATTGAACACTGAAGCTTTCTTT,CASSFGLNTEAFF
-,TRBJ1-2,TRBV15,-,TGTGCCACCAGCAGAGTCCGGGAGGAGGAGAATGGCTACACCTTC,CATSRVREEENGYTF
-,TRBJ1-2,TRBV6-5,TRBD1,TGTGCCAGCAGTCATACAGGGGGAGGCTATGGCTACACCTTC,CASSHTGGGYGYTF
-,TRBJ1-1,TRBV5-4,-,TGTGCCAGCAGCACTAACAGGGATTTTAGGACTGAAGCTTTCTTT,CASSTNRDFRTEAFF
-,TRBJ2-5,TRBV28,TRBD1,TGTGCCAGCAGGAGCAGGGGGGAGACCCAGTACTTC,CASRSRGETQYF
-,TRBJ2-3,TRBV19,TRBD2,TGTGCCAGTAGCCTAGCGGGGGGGCTGGGTACGCAGTATTTT,CASSLAGGLGTQYF
-,TRBJ2-7,TRBV30,-,TGTGCCTGGAGTAGGCGCGGACCAGAGGAGCAGTACTTC,CAWSRRGPEEQYF
-,TRBJ2-5,TRBV2,-,TGTGCCAGCAGCGTGGGGGAGACCCAGTACTTC,CASSVGETQYF
-,TRBJ1-2,TRBV3-1/TRBV3-2,-,TGTGCCAGCAGCCAGCACAGCACTGGCTACACCTTC,CASSQHSTGYTF
-,TRBJ1-5,TRBV10-2,TRBD1,TGCGCCAGCATCGACTCGGGACAGGGGGCTATCAGCAATCAGCCCCAGCATTTT,CASIDSGQGAISNQPQHF
-,TRBJ2-3,TRBV19,-,TGTGCCAGTAGTCCTAGCACAGATACGCAGTATTTT,CASSPSTDTQYF
-,TRBJ2-5,TRBV21-1,-,TGTGCCAGCAGCACATTAAACCCCTTACGACGGACTAGGGGCGAAGAGACCCAGTACTTC,CASSTLNPLRRTRGEETQYF
-,TRBJ2-5,TRBV2,-,TGTGCCAGCAGTGAGGGGTACGGGACCCAGTACTTC,CASSEGYGTQYF
-,TRBJ2-7,TRBV15,-,TGTGCCACCAGCAGAGATCCGGGGTACGAGCAGTACTTC,CATSRDPGYEQYF
-,TRBJ1-1,TRBV5-6,-,TGTGCCAGCAGCTCGCCGGGACGTACGAACACTGAAGCTTTCTTT,CASSSPGRTNTEAFF
-,TRBJ1-6,TRBV7-2,TRBD1,TGTGCCAGCAGCCAAACAGGGGGCTATATGAATTCACCCCTCCACTTT,CASSQTGGYMNSPLHF
-,TRBJ1-4,TRBV7-9,TRBD1,TGTGCCAGCAGCAAAACAGCCCAGGGGGTGTATGAAAAACTGTTTTTT,CASSKTAQGVYEKLFF
-,TRBJ2-3,TRBV7-9,TRBD1,TGTGCCAGCAGCCCACCCCTGTGGGACAGTGATTCAGCAGATACGCAGTATTTT,CASSPPLWDSDSADTQYF
once,TRBJ2-7,TRBV6-6,-,TGTGCCAGCAGCAGAAGCTACGAGCAGTACTTC,CASSRSYEQYF
-,TRBJ1-5,TRBV9,-,TGTGCCAGCGGGGGCCTCCAAGGTGAGCCCCAGCATTTT,CASGGLQGEPQHF
-,TRBJ2-1,TRBV7-8,-,TGTGCCAGCAGCCCGGGAGTTTTATTAAGCTACAATGAGCAGTTCTTC,CASSPGVLLSYNEQFF
-,TRBJ2-5,TRBV3-1/TRBV3-2,TRBD1,TGTGCCAGCAGCCTGGGACAGGGTAGGCAAGAGACCCAGTACTTC,CASSLGQGRQETQYF
-,TRBJ2-2,TRBV12-3/TRBV12-4,-,TGTGCCAGCAGTTTGGACACCGGGGAGCTGTTTTTT,CASSLDTGELFF
once,TRBJ2-2,TRBV5-4,-,TGTGCCAGCGCCGAGGGCGGGTACACCGGGGAGCTGTTTTTT,CASAEGGYTGELFF